This T cell receptor beta chain was sequenced in a study of blood T cells in healthy people across ages. Regarding the study as a whole: Older individuals had lower TCR beta diversity per million T cells (the decline was roughly linear).

This clonotype has a handful of counts. What it binds is unknown. Primers used in a second PCR of about 6 to 11 cycles were a sample-barcoded 5' primer and a J-beta primer mix. The template-switch adaptor was a 5' adaptor with 12 random nucleotides. It tagged each cDNA molecule. TCRdb analysed the 5' RACE reads with MiXCR anew, one entry per CDR3 protein. The data contain about 1.6 million distinct CDR3 sequences, roughly 30% of them singletons. V gave up 0 bases and J gave up 1 base, with 10 bases separating them. This CDR3 has 16 residues. The germline CDR1 and CDR2 sequences are SGHVS and FNYEAQ. The authors extracted at least 6 micrograms of total RNA per sample.

Sequencing was performed on blood. The TCR was taken from a woman aged 25 to 45 in good health. V is TRBV7-6 and J is TRBJ2-1; D might be TRBD2 (5 bases). DNA of the CDR3: TGTGCCAGCAGCTTAGCGGTAGGGAGATCCTACAATGAGCAGTTCTTC. Amino acid sequence: CASSLAVGRSYNEQFF.